Following are 21 T cell receptor beta chains from one sample sequenced in a study of T cells in Graves' hyperthyroidism and ophthalmopathy. Amplification targeted TCR beta CDR3 regions from RNA transcripts. The HTBI primer set was used in a first-round RT-PCR of the TCR CDR3. MiXCR, run by TCRdb on the multiplex PCR reads, gives a single entry per CDR3 protein. The sample yields fewer than 750,000 distinct CDR3 sequences, roughly 14% seen once. The specimen sequenced was blood. The origin of the receptors is a woman between 50 and 59 years old with Graves' ophthalmopathy.

This clonotype came up many times. The chain combines TRBV11-2 with TRBJ2-5; 7 nucleotides align to TRBD1. Germline V gene sequence: CDR1 SGHAT, CDR2 FQNNGV. The CDR3 is 14 residues long. The ends lost 4 bases at V and 2 bases at J; junction bases unmatched: 4. The CDR3 nucleotides read TGTGCCAGCAGCTCAGGGGGATCACAAGAGACCCAGTACTTC. The encoded protein is CASSSGGSQETQYF.

This clonotype was detected many times. V and J are TRBV6-2 or TRBV6-3 and TRBJ1-1; 8 bases agree with TRBD1. The CDR3 covers 17 residues. The V gene end was trimmed by 2 bases and the J gene end by 4 bases; junction bases not matched to a gene: 12. Per the germline V gene, CDR1 is MNHEY and CDR2 is SVGEGT. In nucleotides, the CDR3 is TGTGCCAGCAGTTACACTCCCCCGGACAGGGCTTCCACTGAAGCTTTCTTT. It translates to CASSYTPPDRASTEAFF.

This clonotype has only a few counts. The rearrangement uses TRBV5-1 and TRBJ1-4; 8 nucleotides line up with TRBD1. Germline values: CDR1 SGHRS, CDR2 YFSETQ. CDR3 size: 13 residues. J lost 7 bases, V lost 4 bases, and 3 bases had no gene match. The CDR3 sequence: CASSAQGAEKLFF. CDR3 in DNA: TGCGCCAGCAGCGCGCAGGGGGCTGAAAAACTGTTTTTT. The variable domain in full, completed from reference TRBV5-1 and TRBJ1-4, reads KAGVTQTPRYLIKTRGQQVTLSCSPISGHRSVSWYQQTPGQGLQFLFEYFSETQRNKGNFPGRFSGRQFSNSRSEMNVSTLELGDSALYLCASSAQGAEKLFFGSGTQLSVL.

The chain carries TRBV25-1 and TRBJ2-7; 9 bases are shared with TRBD2. Looked up from germline, CDR1 is MGHDK and CDR2 is SYGVNS. CDR3 size: 13 residues. V lost 4 bases to trimming and J lost 4 bases; unmatched junction nucleotides: 2. CDR3 DNA sequence: TGTGCCAGCAGTGTAGCGGGAGCATACGAGCAGTACTTC. Translated: CASSVAGAYEQYF.

This clonotype was seen many times. The rearrangement uses TRBV9 and TRBJ2-7; D remains unclear. The CDR3 runs to 16 residues. The germline gives CDR1 SGDLS, CDR2 YYNGEE. Deletions cut 0 bases from V and 4 bases from J, with 17 bases between. The DNA for the CDR3 is TGTGCCAGCAGCGTAGGGTTGTTAGACCCGCCTTACGAGCAGTACTTC. Its translation: CASSVGLLDPPYEQYF.

The V gene is TRBV27, the J gene TRBJ1-1; D may be TRBD1 (5 bases). Germline V gives CDR1 MNHEY, CDR2 SMNVEV (reference sequence). CDR3 length: 15 residues. V was trimmed by 4 bases and J by 1 base, leaving 13 bases between them. The CDR3 sequence: CASSSYRPGNTEAFF. The CDR3 region has the DNA TGTGCCAGCAGTTCCTACAGGCCGGGGAACACTGAAGCTTTCTTT.

This clonotype was seen many times. The chain joins TRBV11-1 to TRBJ2-5, with TRBD2 matching over 8 bases. From germline, CDR1 is SGHAT and CDR2 FQDESV (reference sequence). This CDR3 contains 16 residues. The ends lost 3 bases at V and 3 bases at J; junction bases unmatched: 9. CDR3 nucleotide sequence: TGTGCCAGCAGCTTCGGGGGTAGCGGGAAGGAAGAGACCCAGTACTTC. Translating it yields CASSFGGSGKEETQYF.

This clonotype showed up many times. CDR3 loop: CASSLAEGLVQFF. The CDR3 DNA reads as TGTGCCAGCAGCTTAGCGGAGGGCCTGGTGCAGTTCTTC. The chain joins TRBV7-2 to TRBJ2-1; D is perhaps TRBD2 (6 bases). CDR1 and CDR2 from the germline V gene are SGHTA and FQGNSA. Trimming removed 0 bases from V and 12 bases from J, with 12 bases in between. CDR3 length: 13 amino acids.

This clonotype was counted many times. The CDR3, as DNA: TGTGCCAGCAGTCTTTTATCTCAGCCCCAGCATTTT. It specifies CASSLLSQPQHF. The gene calls are TRBV12-3 or TRBV12-4 and TRBJ1-5, with D uncertain. The V end lost 5 bases, the J end lost 6 bases, and 8 bases lay between the germline ends. The CDR3 runs 12 residues.

This clonotype appeared a few times. The chain employs TRBV18 and TRBJ2-7; the match to TRBD1 covers 9 bases. Germline loops: CDR1 KGHSH, CDR2 LQKENI. CDR3 length: 14 amino acids. V gave up 2 bases and J gave up 6 bases; unmatched junction bases: 5. The CDR3 is CASSPEQGAGEQYF. For the CDR3, the DNA is TGTGCCAGCTCACCAGAACAGGGGGCTGGCGAGCAGTACTTC.

The V gene is TRBV7-9, the J gene TRBJ1-1; the match to TRBD1 covers 8 bases. With 2 bases clipped from V and 6 bases from J, the junction kept 8 bases outside the gene matches. This CDR3 is built from 15 residues. CDR1 and CDR2 from the germline V gene are SEHNR and FQNEAQ (reference sequence). The CDR3 loop reads CASSLIGQGGAEAFF. CDR3 DNA sequence: TGTGCCAGCAGCTTAATCGGACAGGGTGGCGCTGAAGCTTTCTTT.

This clonotype was detected ten times or more. The J gene is TRBJ2-1, the V gene TRBV11-1; 10 positions match TRBD2. The CDR3 is made up of 19 amino acids. The trim removed 1 base at V and 1 base at J, leaving 10 bases unmatched. Germline CDR1 SGHAT, CDR2 FQDESV (reference sequence). The DNA of the CDR3 is TGTGCCAGCAGCTTAGACTCCAGGACTAGCGGTTTTTCCTACAATGAGCAGTTCTTC. The encoded protein is CASSLDSRTSGFSYNEQFF. The full variable domain, rest sourced from reference TRBV11-1 and TRBJ2-1, is EAEVAQSPRYKITEKSQAVAFWCDPISGHATLYWYRQILGQGPELLVQFQDESVVDDSQLPKDRFSAERLKGVDSTLKIQPAELGDSAMYLCASSLDSRTSGFSYNEQFFGPGTRLTVL.

This clonotype came up a few times. Given a much more abundant clone one base away, this may be a read error. CDR3 in amino acids: CASSLMAGGRADTQYF. DNA of the CDR3: TGTGCCAGCAGCTTGATGGCGGGAGGGCGTGCAGATACGCAGTATTTT. V usage is TRBV7-6 and J usage is TRBJ2-3, with 9 positions matching TRBD2. Germline V gene sequence: CDR1 SGHVS, CDR2 FNYEAQ. J lost 4 bases, V lost 3 bases, and 8 bases had no gene match. The CDR3 is made up of 16 amino acids.

This clonotype was seen only a few times. J is TRBJ1-5 and V is TRBV6-1; D not resolved. The V end was cut by 0 bases, the J end by 3 bases, with 15 bases between. Germline V gene lookup returns CDR1 MNHNS and CDR2 SASEGT. This CDR3 is built from 17 residues. CDR3 region: CASSEARRVVTNQPQHF. DNA for the CDR3: TGTGCCAGCAGTGAAGCAAGAAGGGTAGTAACCAATCAGCCCCAGCATTTT.

The chain uses TRBV29-1 and TRBJ2-2; TRBD2 agrees at 13 bases. The CDR3 is made up of 16 amino acids. The V gene end was trimmed by 7 bases and the J gene end by 0 bases; junction bases not matched to a gene: 5. CDR1 and CDR2 (germline): SQVTM, ANQGSEA. CDR3 DNA: TGCAGCGCGGGACTAGCGGGATCCGCGAACACCGGGGAGCTGTTTTTT. It translates to CSAGLAGSANTGELFF.

The chain combines TRBV5-1 with TRBJ2-7; D not resolved. The CDR3 spans 13 residues. Germline CDR1 reads SGHRS; CDR2 reads YFSETQ. V was clipped by 4 bases and J by 3 bases, with 11 bases between them. CDR3 protein: CASSPLTYYEQYF. In nucleotides, the CDR3 is TGCGCCAGCAGCCCACTAACCTACTACGAGCAGTACTTC.

This clonotype showed up many times. DNA for the CDR3: TGCGCCAGCAGTAGAGGCGTAGCCTACGAGCAGTACTTC. Amino acid sequence: CASSRGVAYEQYF. The chain uses TRBV5-1 and TRBJ2-7; the D is unclear. Trimming left V 5 bases short and J 2 bases short, with 11 bases between. Germline CDR1 is SGHRS and CDR2 is YFSETQ. This CDR3 is built from 13 residues.

This clonotype was recorded many times. This rearrangement joins TRBV2 to TRBJ2-7, with D possibly being TRBD1 or TRBD2 (5 bases each). The germline V and J ends were trimmed by 3 bases and 3 bases, with 12 bases remaining between them. The germline gives CDR1 SNHLY, CDR2 FYNNEI. The length of the CDR3 is 14 residues. The DNA for the CDR3 is TGTGCCAGCAGTGAGGACACCCGGGGCTACGAGCAGTACTTC. It codes for CASSEDTRGYEQYF.

This clonotype appeared a few times. The J gene is TRBJ2-3, the V gene TRBV5-4; 13 positions match TRBD2. CDR1 is SGHNT and CDR2 is YYREEE in the germline V gene (reference sequence). The CDR3 is made up of 16 amino acids. With V trimmed by 3 bases and J by 5 bases, 6 bases remained unmatched. This CDR3 is CASSYGLAGVGDTQYF. The CDR3 bases are TGTGCCAGCAGCTACGGACTAGCGGGAGTAGGAGATACGCAGTATTTT.

Remarks on this clonotype: This sequence may be a read error, since a much larger clone differs from it by one base. CDR3 amino acids: CASSGAGRRDPVSNQPQHF. CDR3 in DNA: TGTGCCAGCAGCGGGGCCGGACGCCGGGACCCGGTGAGCAATCAGCCCCAGCATTTT. The chain couples TRBV7-8 to TRBJ1-5, with D possibly TRBD1 on 5 matching bases. CDR1 and CDR2 (germline): SGHVS, FQNEAQ. With 5 bases removed from V and 1 base from J, the gap between germline ends came to 24 bases. The length of the CDR3 is 19 residues. Full variable domain (outside the CDR3, taken from reference TRBV7-8 and TRBJ1-5): GAGVSQSPRYKVAKRGQDVALRCDPISGHVSLFWYQQALGQGPEFLTYFQNEAQLDKSGLPSDRFFAERPEGSVSTLKIQRTQQEDSAVYLCASSGAGRRDPVSNQPQHFGDGTRLSIL.

This clonotype was detected ten times or more. V and J are TRBV28 and TRBJ2-1; TRBD1 might be the D (6 bases). Trimming removed 5 bases from V and 2 bases from J, with 22 bases in between. Germline V gives CDR1 MDHEN, CDR2 SYDVKM. The CDR3 has 18 amino acids. CDR3 protein: CASSPGQFKMPPYNEQFF. CDR3 sequence (DNA): TGTGCCAGCAGTCCCGGACAGTTTAAAATGCCTCCCTACAATGAGCAGTTCTTC.